The 17 T cell receptor beta chains given below trace back to one sample, sequenced in a study of blood T cells in healthy people across ages. Together with a sample-barcoded 5' primer, a J-beta primer mix was included in a second PCR lasting about 7 to 11 cycles. TCRdb fed the 5' RACE reads into MiXCR, producing one record per CDR3 protein. Of a few hundred thousand distinct CDR3 sequences detected, 45% to 65% appear once; the ten largest clones hold under 65%. Sequenced input: blood. These receptor sequences come from a man aged 60 to 69 in good health.

This clonotype was seen more than once but under ten times. The J gene is TRBJ2-4, the V gene TRBV10-2; no clear D gene. V was shortened by 2 bases and J by 5 bases, with 10 bases between the two germline ends. The germline V gene encodes CDR1 WSHSY and CDR2 SAAADI. The CDR3 consists of 14 residues. For the CDR3, the DNA is TGCGCCAGCAGTGAGGAGGACGGCGAAAACATTCAGTACTTC. Translated, it gives CASSEEDGENIQYF.

The rearrangement uses TRBV30 and TRBJ1-4, with D hard to call. Germline values: CDR1 GTSNPN, CDR2 SVGIG (reference sequence). Trimming stripped 0 bases from V and 6 bases from J, with 8 bases between. The CDR3 spans 13 residues. Here the CDR3 DNA reads TGTGCCTGGAGTGTACAACTCCATGAAAAACTGTTTTTT. Protein: CAWSVQLHEKLFF.

The V and J genes are TRBV5-6 and TRBJ2-5; the D is unclear. The J call may be in error: the DNA end matches TRBJ2-7 better. The CDR3 loop spans 15 amino acids. CDR1 and CDR2 (germline): SGHDT, YYEEEE. The CDR3 region has the DNA TGTGCCAGCAGCTTCTTGGACGGAGATCCGTACGAGCAGTACTTC. Protein product: CASSFLDGDPYEQYF.

This clonotype was observed a single time. This chain joins TRBV10-2 and TRBJ2-1, with 9 bases identical to TRBD1. Trimming removed 2 bases from V and 8 bases from J; junction bases left unmatched: 7. Germline values: CDR1 WSHSY, CDR2 SAAADI. This CDR3 has 15 residues. CDR3 residues: CASSEETGGPDEQFF. The CDR3 DNA reads TGCGCCAGCAGTGAGGAGACAGGGGGTCCAGATGAGCAGTTCTTC.

The gene calls are TRBV5-1 and TRBJ2-3; TRBD1 agrees at 7 bases. The CDR3 covers 15 residues. The ends lost 2 bases at V and 4 bases at J; junction bases unmatched: 7. CDR1 SGHRS and CDR2 YFSETQ come from the germline V gene. The CDR3 sequence is CASSFEQGIADTQYF. DNA for the CDR3: TGCGCCAGCAGCTTTGAACAGGGGATCGCAGATACGCAGTATTTT.

The rearrangement uses TRBV7-3 and TRBJ2-7; 8 nucleotides align to TRBD1. The end of the DNA aligns better with TRBJ2-5, so the J call may be wrong. CDR1 is SGHTA, CDR2 FQGTGA, per germline. This CDR3 comprises 15 residues. The CDR3 DNA is TGTGCCAGCAGTAAGGGACAGGCTATGGATGAGACCCAGTACTTC. The encoded protein is CASSKGQAMDETQYF.

The chain carries TRBV20-1 and TRBJ2-1; D uncertain. The V end lost 2 bases, the J end lost 4 bases, and 12 bases lay between the germline ends. CDR1 and CDR2 (germline): DFQATT, SNEGSKA (reference sequence). The CDR3 extends over 14 amino acids. The CDR3 coding sequence is TGCAGTGCTAGATCCCGAAGTGGGTACAATGAGCAGTTCTTC. Translation: CSARSRSGYNEQFF.

The rearrangement uses TRBV24-1 and TRBJ2-1; TRBD2 matches at 7 bases. The CDR3 contains 15 residues. CDR1 KGHDR and CDR2 SFDVKD come from the germline V gene. V shed 5 bases, J shed 1 base, and the junction held 4 bases outside the gene matches. The CDR3 coding sequence is TGTGCCACCAGTGTAGGGGAGGGGTCCTACAATGAGCAGTTCTTC. Translation gives CATSVGEGSYNEQFF.

This chain joins TRBV5-6 and TRBJ2-5; D remains ambiguous. This CDR3 contains 14 residues. The V end lost 6 bases, the J end lost 11 bases, and 23 bases lay between the germline ends. Germline CDR1 and CDR2: SGHDT and YYEEEE. CDR3 DNA: TGTGCCAGCACCCACAGAGGCGCGTACAATGAGCAGTACTTC. Amino acids: CASTHRGAYNEQYF.

This clonotype was seen a few times. The chain uses TRBV11-1 and TRBJ1-2; D is unclear. This CDR3 spans 15 amino acids. Germline values: CDR1 SGHAT, CDR2 FQDESV (reference sequence). V was cut by 5 bases and J by 2 bases, with 15 bases left in between. CDR3 region: CASSPSAGGNYGYTF. Written as DNA, the CDR3 is TGTGCCAGCAGCCCCTCGGCCGGCGGGAACTATGGCTACACCTTC.

This rearrangement joins TRBV10-3 to TRBJ2-3, with TRBD2 matching 8 bases. The germline V gene encodes CDR1 ENHRY and CDR2 SYGVKD. The V gene end was trimmed by 2 bases and the J gene end by 1 base; junction bases not matched to a gene: 2. The CDR3 runs 15 residues. The CDR3 protein is CAISENGRGTDTQYF. The CDR3 coding sequence is TGTGCCATCAGTGAGAACGGGAGGGGCACAGATACGCAGTATTTT.

This clonotype was observed a handful of times. The J gene is TRBJ1-2, the V gene TRBV4-2; 7 bases fit TRBD1. CDR1 is LGHNA, CDR2 YNFKEQ, per germline. The CDR3 loop spans 15 amino acids. After removal of 4 bases from V and 3 bases from J, the junction contained 8 bases not matched to a gene. Here the CDR3 reads CASSPKTGIDYGYTF. DNA of the CDR3: TGTGCCAGCAGCCCGAAGACAGGGATAGACTATGGCTACACCTTC.

Only one count was recorded for this clonotype. The chain carries TRBV28 and TRBJ2-7; the D gene is possibly TRBD1 (6 bases). The CDR3 totals 12 residues. Germline CDR1 and CDR2: MDHEN and SYDVKM. With 5 bases removed from V and 2 bases from J, the gap between germline ends came to 7 bases. CDR3 protein: CASSGTPYEQYF. The CDR3 DNA follows: TGTGCCAGCAGTGGGACACCCTACGAGCAGTACTTC. The full variable domain, completed using reference TRBV28 and TRBJ2-7, is DVKVTQSSRYLVKRTGEKVFLECVQDMDHENMFWYRQDPGLGLRLIYFSYDVKMKEKGDIPEGYSVSREKKERFSLILESASTNQTSMYLCASSGTPYEQYFGPGTRLTVT.

The rearrangement joins TRBV27 to TRBJ2-3; perhaps TRBD2 as D (5 bases). CDR3 length: 16 residues. Germline V gene data show CDR1 as MNHEY and CDR2 as SMNVEV (reference sequence). Trimming cost V 5 bases and J 2 bases, with 17 bases left between them. The CDR3 nucleotides read TGTGCCAGCAGTCCCCGGGGAGCGACCAACACAGATACGCAGTATTTT. It encodes CASSPRGATNTDTQYF.

The V call is TRBV14, the J call TRBJ2-1; D perhaps matches TRBD1 (5 bases). The germline V gene encodes CDR1 SGHDN and CDR2 FVKESK. Trimming shortened V by 1 base and J by 6 bases, and 10 bases separated the two germline ends. The CDR3 totals 14 residues. The CDR3 nucleotides read TGTGCCAGCAGCCAAGCGAGCAGGGTCAATGAGCAGTTCTTC. It is translated as CASSQASRVNEQFF. Full variable domain (remainder filled in from reference TRBV14 and TRBJ2-1): EAGVTQFPSHSVIEKGQTVTLRCDPISGHDNLYWYRRVMGKEIKFLLHFVKESKQDESGMPNNRFLAERTGGTYSTLKVQPAELEDSGVYFCASSQASRVNEQFFGPGTRLTVL.

About this clonotype: Being one base from a much bigger clone, this may be a read error. This chain links TRBV14 with TRBJ1-1, with D tentatively TRBD1 (5 bases). This CDR3 is 13 amino acids long. Between the trimmed V and J ends, which lost 3 bases and 3 bases, there was a span of 8 bases. CDR1 SGHDN and CDR2 FVKESK come from the germline V gene. The CDR3 is CASSQTAYTEAFF. For the CDR3, the DNA is TGTGCCAGCAGCCAGACAGCTTACACTGAAGCTTTCTTT.

This clonotype was picked up a small number of times. V gene TRBV20-1 combines with J gene TRBJ2-3; D gene unclear. Germline-derived CDR1 and CDR2 are DFQATT and SNEGSKA (reference sequence). The CDR3 is 12 residues long. The V end was cut by 5 bases, the J end by 6 bases, with 12 bases between. CDR3 amino acids: CSAEPGQDTQYF. CDR3 bases: TGCAGTGCTGAGCCCGGGCAGGATACGCAGTATTTT.